The clone carrying this T cell receptor (beta chain) was seen just once. These data belong to a study of control samples from healthy donors and cancer patients. Assay: immunoSEQ multiplex PCR; the TCRdb copy retains only in-frame clones and omits some. Of some 120,000 clones in the sample, around 89% were seen once. Germline trimming cut 7 bases from V and 4 bases from J; bases unmatched to any gene: 7. The CDR3 length is 14 residues. Germline lookup yields CDR1 SNHLY and CDR2 FYNNEI. This receptor was obtained from a woman in her 70s in good health. The V call is TRBV2, the J call TRBJ1-2, with 9 bases identical to TRBD1. Sequencing was done on a sample of blood. CDR3 residues: CASMGTGFGYGYTF. The CDR3 coding sequence is TGTGCCAGCATGGGGACAGGGTTTGGCTATGGCTACACCTTC.